This T cell receptor beta chain comes out of a study of blood T cells in healthy people across ages. In the case of this clonotype: Its target is not known.

Study-level results: A strong correlation was seen between TCR beta diversity and naive T cell percentage.

The CDR3 is 15 residues long. Per the germline V gene, CDR1 is MDHEN and CDR2 is SYDVKM. V dropped 6 bases and J dropped 0 bases, with 13 bases sitting between them. PCR was performed a second time for roughly 7 to 12 cycles using a sample-barcoded 5' primer and a J-beta primer mix. MiXCR, run by TCRdb on the 5' RACE reads, gives a single entry per CDR3 protein. Altogether some 730,000 distinct CDR3 sequences are present, approximately 21% being singletons, with the ten largest covering roughly 22%. This clonotype was obtained from a man between 65 and 85 years old in good health. The sequencing sample was made of blood. The V call is TRBV28, the J call TRBJ2-3, with D unclear. CDR3 residues: CASRLGGPSTDTQYF. The CDR3 DNA sequence: TGTGCCAGCAGGTTGGGCGGCCCTAGCACAGATACGCAGTATTTT.